This T cell receptor (beta chain) emerged from a study of shared clonotypes between healthy human individuals (dated by TCRdb to 2018 to 2020). With regard to the full study: The cohort included three men and a couple of women between 18 and 49 years of age. The study deeply sequenced blood TCR repertoires of roughly five healthy adults to estimate repertoire size and the extent of clonotype sharing between individuals. Different laboratories and diverse techniques were used to prepare libraries and sequence TCR repertoires, to increase sequencing depth and limit assay-specific biases. For each donor, CD4 naive and CD4 memory were each run on three plates, CD8 naive on two plates, and CD8 memory on one plate. Between about 0.94 and 8.9 billion PBMCs per donor were obtained by leukapheresis.

General study outcomes and caveats: Because the study included only a small number of donors, the genetic and exposure-history diversity represented was limited. Larger estimated clonotype richness was generally found for naive subsets than for memory subsets. Even with the large sequencing depth, rarefaction of the sorted-subset datasets indicated that sequencing was incomplete. Compared with non-shared clonotypes, clonotypes shared by all four sorted-subset donors had higher generation probabilities. Across four donors, approximately 4.6% of naive CD4, roughly 3.4% of naive CD8, 2.3% of memory CD4, and under 0.45% of memory CD8 clonotypes were shared. Pairwise subsampling indicated that sequencing depth was expected to affect the degree of clonotype sharing among donors. Only blood was sampled, and tissue TCR repertoires likely differ from those in blood.

In the germline V gene, CDR1 corresponds to MRHNA and CDR2 to SNTAGT. From V the trimming removes 3 bases and from J it removes 5 bases, while the gene matches leave 6 bases of the junction unaccounted for. The CDR3 covers 15 residues, taking in both the cysteine and the phenylalanine. Kept here is only the CDR3 DNA, which spans 45 bases and is read in frame from base 1. Donors were healthy HIV-negative adults with no recently reported acute infections or vaccinations. Every donor was a Caucasian adult residing in Nashville, Tennessee, USA. CD4+ T cells were enriched by magnetic negative selection, after which naive cells were positively selected on CD45RA and the negative fraction was taken as the memory subset. Blood was obtained by leukapheresis, after which PBMCs were separated by Ficoll-Histopaque density gradient centrifugation and cryopreserved in liquid nitrogen vapor phase. Analytical flow cytometry was used to check the purity and quantity of each magnetically sorted T cell population. From each sorted fraction, genomic DNA was isolated and quantified by UV absorbance on a Nanodrop 2000c.

TCR CDR3 regions were amplified from genomic DNA by multiplex PCR using the deep immunoSEQ assay. Extracted genomic DNA from each cell subset was distributed evenly across all wells of several immunoSEQ 96-well plates, and each plate was treated as a replicate. Each replicate PCR for sorted subsets received approximately 220 ng genomic DNA, equal to roughly 29,000 T cell genomes. The purified libraries were quantified using a Qubit 3.0 fluorometer, sized with a Bioanalyzer 2100, and then quantified again using the KAPA Library Quantification kit. Each immunoSEQ 96-well plate was sequenced on its own single-read 150-cycle Illumina NextSeq 550 flow cell. Turning to the authors' computational methods: Because the immunoSEQ output held only junctional sequences and lacked quality scores, the filtering could not match the filtering applied to full-length reads. To assign V/J genes and CDR3, sequences were annotated using PyIR, a Python wrapper for IgBLAST v1.9, with IMGT germline references. Any read was removed if the V/J assignment was weak (E-value above 1e-6), the CDR3 was missing, or the read contained stop codons, out-of-frame junctions, or ambiguous translated residues. A V3J clonotype was defined by an identical inferred V gene, J gene, and CDR3 amino acid sequence. Percentage overlap between repertoires was calculated by dividing the number of shared unique clonotypes by the size of the smaller repertoire. Three approaches were used to assess repertoire richness: RTK rarefaction, the Chao1 estimator, and Recon v2.1 estimates of unobserved clonotypes. Generation probabilities were computed with OLGA for all TCRbeta clonotypes obtained by the gDNA method from a few donors. TCRdb took over this immuneACCESS table, retaining in-frame rearrangements with V and J assigned. Such tables are incomplete; in checked studies, under half of the missing clones stem from an unresolved V gene, and the remainder is unexplained. Clone size and V and J calls were adopted from that table, with D and trimming inferred from the DNA. Counted in this sample were over a million clones; about 96% of them appeared once. Jointly, the top ten make up 1.2% of the sample.

This clone was picked up a small number of times. Its antigen target is currently unknown. No base quality information exists; no much larger clone differs at one position. This clonotype originated in a man younger than 40 in good health. The chain employs TRBV6-4 and TRBJ1-2; TRBD1 fits 10 bases in the junction. Sequencing used naive CD4+ T cells sorted from blood. Taken with the paper, the label for cell subset or site translates to: CD45RA+ positively selected. The DNA is as follows: TGTGCCAGCAGTGAGACAGGGGGCAAGTATTATGGCTACACCTTC. Its amino acids are CASSETGGKYYGYTF.